The T cell receptor beta chain described here comes from a study of cytomegalovirus exposure and HLA in healthy donors. Whole-study results and caveats: Later genetic work tied a missense DCLRE1C variant to beta-chain V and J trimming.

The PCR ran on 60 Vbeta and 13 Jbeta primers. Data came from immunoSEQ multiplex PCR; TCRdb stores just in-frame clones and leaves some out. The top ten clones hold roughly 15% of a sample with approximately 90,000 clones, about 73% of them seen once. To note about this clone: Its target is not known.

From germline, CDR1 is LGHNA and CDR2 YNFKEQ. V was clipped by 4 bases and J by 4 bases; unmatched bases: 5. This CDR3 has 15 amino acids. The receptor comes from a woman in her fifties or sixties in good health and CMV-seropositive. Input material: PBMCs. The V gene is TRBV4-2, the J gene TRBJ2-2; 8 bases are a match to TRBD2. DNA for the CDR3: TGTGCCAGCAGCCTCCGGGGGGGACCCACCGGGGAGCTGTTTTTT. This translates into CASSLRGGPTGELFF.